Below, 20 T cell receptor beta chains from the same sample are listed, as sequenced in a study of T-cell reconstitution after alpha-beta-depleted transplantation in children. Molecular barcoding with unique molecular identifiers was used for the TCRbeta library. TCRdb independently ran MiXCR on the PCR reads; one entry per CDR3 protein. This table holds hundreds of thousands of distinct CDR3 sequences, around 15% found once. The sequenced sample was PBMCs, mostly from graft donor cells, obtained 360 days after TCRalphabeta/CD19-depleted stem cell transplant. The receptors were gathered from a male patient between 2 and 15 years old who had a stem cell transplant for acute lymphoblastic leukemia, so the T cells may come from the graft donor.

In its sample, this clonotype was seen many times. The CDR3 DNA reads as TGTGCCAGCAGCCAATGGGGCGCCGCCAATCAGCCCCAGCATTTT. Its translation: CASSQWGAANQPQHF. The rearrangement uses TRBV3-1 and TRBJ1-5; tentative D call: TRBD1 (5 bases). The CDR3 has 15 amino acids. In germline, CDR1 is LGHDT, CDR2 YNNKEL (reference sequence). The V and J ends lost 2 bases and 3 bases respectively, with 11 bases between them.

This clonotype was observed a few times. V and J are TRBV12-3 or TRBV12-4 and TRBJ2-2, with D perhaps being TRBD1 or TRBD2 (5 bases each). Trimming removed 8 bases at V and 1 base at J, with 14 bases between. This CDR3 has 15 amino acids. CDR3 amino acids: CASLGDGLNTGELFF. CDR3 DNA: TGTGCCAGCCTGGGGGACGGCCTGAACACCGGGGAGCTGTTTTTT.

As for this clonotype: A much larger clone lies a single base off, so this may be a read error. This rearrangement joins TRBV28 to TRBJ2-7; tentatively, D is TRBD1 or TRBD2 (5 bases each). This CDR3 is 14 amino acids long. CDR1 is MDHEN, CDR2 SYDVKM, per germline. The CDR3 sequence: CASSPLGTTYEQCF. CDR3 DNA sequence: TGTGCCAGCAGTCCCCTTGGGACCACCTACGAGCAGTGCTTC.

This clonotype was counted at least ten times. The chain is built from TRBV12-3 or TRBV12-4 and TRBJ2-5; a possible D gene is TRBD1 (6 bases). The CDR3 is 14 residues long. V was cut by 3 bases and J by 1 base, with 9 bases left in between. The CDR3 here is CASSLLDSQETQYF. The CDR3 coding sequence is TGTGCCAGCAGTTTGTTGGACAGCCAAGAGACCCAGTACTTC.

Ten or more counts support this clonotype. This sequence joins TRBV12-3 or TRBV12-4 and TRBJ1-2; 7 bases line up with TRBD1. There are 14 residues in the CDR3. V lost 5 bases to trimming and J lost 4 bases; unmatched junction nucleotides: 7. The CDR3 DNA is TGTGCCAGCAGTCGCCGACAGGGTGCCTATGGCTACACCTTC. It is translated as CASSRRQGAYGYTF.

This clonotype occurred a few times. The rearrangement uses TRBV11-2 and TRBJ1-2, with D possibly matching TRBD1 (5 bases). Germline values: CDR1 SGHAT, CDR2 FQNNGV. The CDR3 length is 13 residues. Trimming cost V 7 bases and J 1 base, with 10 bases left between them. Here the CDR3 reads CASTGRYNYGYTF. The DNA for the CDR3 is TGTGCCAGCACGGGACGGTATAACTATGGCTACACCTTC.

This clonotype was found many times. V usage is TRBV19 and J usage is TRBJ2-1, with D perhaps TRBD1 (6 bases). Trimming removed 11 bases from V and 3 bases from J, with 20 bases in between. Germline V gives CDR1 LNHDA, CDR2 SQIVND (reference sequence). The length of the CDR3 is 15 residues. CDR3 DNA: TGTGCCTCTCTCGGTGCCAAAGGGGGCTACAATGAGCAGTTCTTC. Its translation: CASLGAKGGYNEQFF.

This clonotype was seen only a few times. One base away lies a much larger clone, so this may be a sequencing read error. J is TRBJ2-5 and V is TRBV15; D is unresolved. CDR1 is LNHNV and CDR2 is YYDKDF in the germline V gene (reference sequence). V lost 0 bases, J lost 5 bases, and 4 bases lay in between. The CDR3 has 12 residues. The CDR3 sequence is CATSRDHETQYF. The CDR3 nucleotides read TGTGCCACCAGCAGAGATCACGAGACCCAGTACTTC.

Only a few counts were recorded for this clonotype. The chain employs TRBV7-2 and TRBJ2-5; D remains unclear. V lost 3 bases and J 5 bases, leaving 10 bases between the germline ends. In germline, CDR1 is SGHTA, CDR2 FQGNSA. There are 13 residues in the CDR3. The CDR3 sequence: CASSFGHRETQYF. The CDR3 DNA follows: TGTGCCAGCAGCTTTGGGCATCGGGAGACCCAGTACTTC. Variable domain in full (rest from reference TRBV7-2 and TRBJ2-5): GAGVSQSPSNKVTEKGKDVELRCDPISGHTALYWYRQSLGQGLEFLIYFQGNSAPDKSGLPSDRFSAERTGGSVSTLTIQRTQQEDSAVYLCASSFGHRETQYFGPGTRLLVL.

This clonotype was detected only a few times. The chain employs TRBV4-3 and TRBJ2-3; TRBD1 or TRBD2 may be the D gene (5 bases each). V was clipped by 0 bases and J by 5 bases, with 12 bases between them. Germline CDR1 is LGHNA and CDR2 is YSLEER. CDR3 size: 15 residues. The CDR3 sequence is CASSQEGRSGDTQYF. Written as DNA, the CDR3 is TGCGCCAGCAGCCAAGAGGGACGTTCGGGAGATACGCAGTATTTT.

The CDR3: CASRPGTTLGSYNEQFF. Written as DNA, the CDR3 is TGTGCCAGCCGCCCCGGGACAACGCTAGGCTCCTACAATGAGCAGTTCTTC. The chain uses TRBV6-1 and TRBJ2-1; maybe TRBD1 (6 bases). Germline loops: CDR1 MNHNS, CDR2 SASEGT. CDR3 length equals 17 residues. Trimming pared 8 bases from V and 0 bases from J, leaving 20 bases between.

This clonotype has more than one count but fewer than ten. V usage is TRBV29-1 and J usage is TRBJ2-1; possible D gene TRBD2, 6 bases. The CDR3 runs to 12 residues. Germline lookup yields CDR1 SQVTM and CDR2 ANQGSEA. The V and J ends lost 3 bases and 6 bases respectively, with 9 bases between them. The CDR3 reads CSVEEGSNEQFF. The CDR3 nucleotides are TGCAGCGTTGAGGAGGGTAGCAATGAGCAGTTCTTC.

This clonotype was recorded at least ten times. The CDR3 DNA is TGCAGCGTTAGTTGGGGTAGCAATCAGCCCCAGCATTTT. It is translated as CSVSWGSNQPQHF. The rearrangement links TRBV29-1 to TRBJ1-5, with D unclear. The CDR3 is made up of 13 amino acids. V was clipped by 5 bases and J by 0 bases, with 8 bases between them. Germline V lookup: CDR1 SQVTM, CDR2 ANQGSEA.

The table lists this clonotype with a few counts. The V call is TRBV28, the J call TRBJ2-7, with a tentative D call TRBD1 (6 bases). This CDR3 comprises 13 residues. Trimming shortened V by 5 bases and J by 3 bases, and 11 bases separated the two germline ends. The germline CDR1 and CDR2 sequences are MDHEN and SYDVKM. The CDR3 loop is CASSLTGHYEQYF. CDR3 in DNA: TGTGCCAGCAGTCTTACGGGACACTACGAGCAGTACTTC.

The chain uses TRBV12-3 or TRBV12-4 and TRBJ1-3; TRBD1 agrees at 8 bases. The CDR3 runs 15 residues. Losses at the gene ends were 6 bases for V and 2 bases for J; bases not matched to a gene: 6. The CDR3 DNA reads as TGTGCCAGCAGGCCTGAGACAGGGGCTGGAAACACCATATATTTT. Translating it yields CASRPETGAGNTIYF.

Remarks on this clonotype: Likely a read error: the CDR3 ends without its conserved phenylalanine or tryptophan. V is TRBV11-2 and J is TRBJ2-5; no reliable D call. Deletions cut 4 bases from V and 2 bases from J, with 11 bases between. This CDR3 has 14 residues. The germline gives CDR1 SGHAT, CDR2 FQNNGV. The CDR3 sequence: CASSSQAIQETQYV. The CDR3 nucleotides read TGTGCCAGCAGCTCCCAGGCGATACAAGAGACCCAGTACGTC.

This clonotype was counted a few times. The chain couples TRBV4-1 to TRBJ2-3, with D tentatively TRBD1 or TRBD2 (5 bases each). Germline CDR1 and CDR2: MGHRA and YSYEKL. The CDR3 is 13 amino acids. The V gene lost 0 bases and the J gene lost 6 bases, with 7 bases spanning the gap. The CDR3 DNA follows: TGCGCCAGCAGCCAAGATGGGGGTGATACGCAGTATTTT. Amino acids: CASSQDGGDTQYF.

This clonotype came up once. A read error may explain this, as a much larger clone is one base away. J is TRBJ2-3 and V is TRBV12-3 or TRBV12-4, with a weak D call TRBD1 (5 bases). The CDR3 runs to 13 residues. V lost 6 bases to trimming and J lost 10 bases, with 17 bases between them. Here the CDR3 reads CASRSSGTGSQYF. For the CDR3, the DNA is TGTGCCAGCAGGTCCTCCGGCACAGGTTCGCAGTATTTT.

This clonotype was detected only a few times. The chain employs TRBV12-3 or TRBV12-4 and TRBJ2-5; no clear D gene. V shed 9 bases and J shed 1 base, with 9 bases lying between them. CDR3 length: 12 residues. Here the CDR3 DNA reads TGTGCCAGTAGGGCCCGCCAAGAGACCCAGTACTTC. This gives the protein CASRARQETQYF.

This clonotype occurred many times. CDR3: CAISESASGLRELFF. The CDR3 region has the DNA TGTGCCATCAGTGAGTCGGCTAGCGGCCTTAGGGAGCTGTTTTTT. The V gene is TRBV10-3, the J gene TRBJ2-2; 7 bases are shared with TRBD2. J gave up 9 bases and V 0 bases, and 7 bases lay outside the gene matches. The germline V gene encodes CDR1 ENHRY and CDR2 SYGVKD. This CDR3 region has 15 residues.